The entry that follows covers one T cell receptor beta chain sequence. Pre-surgery treatment included at least one anti-epileptic drug. Here immunoSEQ multiplex PCR was the method, and the copy in TCRdb shows in-frame clones only, minus some. The sample includes about 80,000 clones, approximately 90% seen only once; the top ten take 20% to 25%. This entry comes from a study of brain T cells in children with intractable seizures. The V and J ends lost 0 bases and 5 bases respectively, with 17 bases between them. CDR1 and CDR2 (germline): LGHDT, YNNKEL (reference sequence). There are 17 residues in the CDR3.

The clonotype comes from a girl under 10 years old with Rasmussen encephalitis and intractable seizures. Sequencing used peripheral blood, obtained at surgery. The genes are TRBV3-1 (or the pseudogene TRBV3-2) and TRBJ2-1, with D perhaps TRBD2 (6 bases). The CDR3 spells CASSQDRGGTLHNEQFF. DNA of the CDR3: TGTGCCAGCAGCCAAGATCGGGGCGGGACTTTGCACAATGAGCAGTTCTTC.